The following is a T cell receptor (beta chain) sequence with its context. The V gene end was trimmed by 8 bases and the J gene end by 2 bases; junction bases not matched to a gene: 13. The CDR3 is made up of 17 amino acids. Per germline, CDR1 LNHDA and CDR2 SQIVND (reference sequence). The data are from a study of blood T cell repertoires in COVID-19. This table comes from immunoSEQ multiplex PCR, and its TCRdb copy is limited to in-frame clones, with some not included. The table includes fewer than 350,000 clones, less than 90% detected once. The TCR originated in a woman younger than 45 with COVID-19, enrolled during active disease. The gene calls are TRBV19 and TRBJ2-3; 10 bases agree with TRBD1. Sequenced material: peripheral blood. In DNA form, the CDR3 reads TGTGCCAGTTCCGGGACAGGGGATCTTCAGGTCACAGATACGCAGTATTTT. Translating gives CASSGTGDLQVTDTQYF.